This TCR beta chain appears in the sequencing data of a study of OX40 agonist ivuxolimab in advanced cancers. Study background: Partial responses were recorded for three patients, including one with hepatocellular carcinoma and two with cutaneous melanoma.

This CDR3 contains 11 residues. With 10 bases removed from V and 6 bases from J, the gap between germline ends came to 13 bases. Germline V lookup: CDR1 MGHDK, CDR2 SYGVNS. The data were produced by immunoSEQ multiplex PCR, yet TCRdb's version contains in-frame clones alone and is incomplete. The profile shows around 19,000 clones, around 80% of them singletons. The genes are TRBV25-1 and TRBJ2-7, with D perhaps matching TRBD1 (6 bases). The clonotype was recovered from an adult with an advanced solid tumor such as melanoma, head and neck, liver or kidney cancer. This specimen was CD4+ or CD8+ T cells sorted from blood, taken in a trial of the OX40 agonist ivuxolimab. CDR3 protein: CATGAVIEQYF. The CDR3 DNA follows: TGTGCCACAGGGGCAGTTATCGAGCAGTACTTC.